The 32 T cell receptor beta chains presented below share a single source sample, sequenced in a study of tumor and adjacent non-tumor tissue in lung cancer. RNA was extracted from bulk tissue without any cell sorting. TCRbeta libraries were built with three rounds of nested PCR, modified from ARM-PCR. TCRdb reprocessed the multiplex PCR reads with MiXCR, giving one entry per CDR3 protein. The sample includes roughly 120,000 distinct CDR3 sequences, approximately 87% of them seen just once. Sequenced: lung tumor tissue. The receptor set was obtained from a man between 65 and 79 years old with non-small cell lung cancer.

In the case of this clonotype: One end of the junction varies from germline; a read error may be responsible. The V gene is TRBV29-1, the J gene TRBJ2-7; the D gene is possibly TRBD1 (6 bases). Germline CDR1 SQVTM, CDR2 ANQGSEA. The CDR3 runs to 14 residues. The CDR3 spells CSVTGTRSPYKQYF. The CDR3 DNA is TGCAGCGTTACGGGGACACGGTCGCCCTACAAGCAGTACTTC.

Regarding this clonotype: Relative to the germline gene, one junction end is altered; a read error may explain this. The chain employs TRBV6-2 or TRBV6-3 and TRBJ2-2; TRBD2 matches 12 bases. Germline V gives CDR1 MNHEY, CDR2 SVGEGT. The CDR3 consists of 18 residues. The DNA of the CDR3 is TGTGCCAACAGTTATTTTGCTAGCGGGAGGGCCGGAATCGCGGATCTGTCTTTT. As protein: CANSYFASGRAGIADLSF.

This clonotype has a handful of counts. The junction does not match germline at one end; this may be a read error. The gene calls are TRBV7-9 and TRBJ1-2; D gene uncertain. The CDR3 consists of 12 residues. Per germline, CDR1 SEHNR and CDR2 FQNEAQ (reference sequence). The CDR3 region has the DNA TGTGTCAGCAGTCAAGTCCGTGTCGGCTACACCTTC. Translating it yields CVSSQVRVGYTF. Full variable domain (outside the CDR3, taken from reference TRBV7-9 and TRBJ1-2): DTGVSQNPRHKITKRGQNVTFRCDPISEHNRLYWYRQTLGQGPEFLTYFQNEAQLEKSRLLSDRFSAERPKGSFSTLEIQRTEQGDSAMYLCVSSQVRVGYTFGSGTRLTVV.

About this clonotype: A read error may account for a junction end that differs from germline. CDR3 protein: CASGGGGSFNEQLF. The CDR3 bases are TGTGCCAGCGGTGGGGGTGGTAGCTTCAATGAGCAGTTATTC. The rearrangement links TRBV4-2 to TRBJ2-1; either TRBD1 or TRBD2 may fit D (5 bases each). The CDR3 has 14 residues. Germline V lookup: CDR1 LGHNA, CDR2 YNFKEQ.

In regard to this clonotype: Relative to the germline gene, one junction end is altered; a read error may explain this. V usage is TRBV29-1 and J usage is TRBJ2-5; possible D gene TRBD1, 6 bases. Germline assignment: CDR1 SQVTM and CDR2 ANQGSEA. The CDR3 is made up of 16 amino acids. This CDR3 reads CRAKPCLQTGQETRYF. DNA of the CDR3: TGCAGGGCCAAGCCCTGCCTCCAGACAGGTCAAGAGACCCGGTACTTC.

V usage is TRBV6-5 and J usage is TRBJ2-7, with a possible D match to TRBD2 (6 bases). The CDR3 sequence is 15 residues long. In germline, CDR1 is MNHEY, CDR2 SVGAGI. Here the CDR3 reads CTVGGILAASYEQYF. In DNA, the CDR3 is TGTACCGTCGGAGGGATACTAGCAGCTTCTTACGAGCAGTACTTC.

Of note for this clonotype: The junction and the germline gene differ at one end; a read error may be behind it. V and J are TRBV29-1 and TRBJ2-7; D is possibly TRBD2 (5 bases). This CDR3 is built from 13 residues. CDR1 SQVTM and CDR2 ANQGSEA come from the germline V gene. The CDR3 is CSVEGGFSYEHYF. CDR3 DNA: TGTAGCGTTGAGGGCGGCTTCTCCTACGAGCATTACTTC.

The V and J genes are TRBV20-1 and TRBJ2-5; a weak D match, TRBD2 (7 bases). From germline, CDR1 is DFQATT and CDR2 SNEGSKA (reference sequence). V gave up 5 bases and J gave up 10 bases, with 23 bases separating them. There are 14 residues in the CDR3. In nucleotides, the CDR3 is TGCAGTGCTTTTACTAGAGGGGGGGGGAGAGACCAGTACTTC. Its protein is CSAFTRGGGRDQYF.

Turning to this clonotype: The CDR3 does not end in the conserved phenylalanine or tryptophan, so this is likely a read error. This rearrangement joins TRBV11-3 to TRBJ2-2; D uncertain. The CDR3 loop spans 13 amino acids. CDR1 and CDR2 (germline): SGHNT, YENEEA. The CDR3 here is CAISIPTSGELFY. The CDR3 region has the DNA TGTGCCATCAGCATACCGACCAGCGGGGAGCTGTTTTAT.

Notes on this clonotype: A read error may account for a junction end that differs from germline. J is TRBJ1-3 and V is TRBV12-3 or TRBV12-4, with 9 positions matching TRBD1. This CDR3 comprises 18 residues. The CDR3 loop is CGSSRPGTGIVSGNTIYF. CDR3 sequence (DNA): TGTGGCAGCAGTCGACCCGGGACAGGGATCGTATCTGGAAACACCATATATTTT.

The rearrangement uses TRBV13 and TRBJ2-7; maybe TRBD2 (6 bases). Germline V gene sequence: CDR1 PRHDT, CDR2 FYEKMQ (reference sequence). CDR3 size: 13 residues. The CDR3 loop reads CACRSTTGDEQYF. The CDR3 DNA sequence: TGTGCTTGCAGGTCAACCACGGGGGACGAGCAGTACTTC.

Comment on this clonotype: One end of the junction fails to match germline, which may point to a read error. The gene calls are TRBV12-3 or TRBV12-4 and TRBJ2-2, with 7 bases lining up with TRBD2. The CDR3 runs 16 residues. This chain's CDR3 is CVSSFRLAGVTGELFF. Written as DNA, the CDR3 is TGTGTCAGCAGTTTTCGACTTGCGGGAGTTACCGGGGAGCTGTTTTTT.

The chain recombines TRBV28 with TRBJ2-7, with D possibly being TRBD1 (7 bases). CDR3 length: 14 amino acids. Germline V gene sequence: CDR1 MDHEN, CDR2 SYDVKM. The germline V and J ends were trimmed by 10 bases and 6 bases, with 22 bases remaining between them. CDR3 DNA: TGTGCCAACAATCCACAGGGGCCAGCGGGCGAGCAGTACTTC. Its protein product is CANNPQGPAGEQYF.

This clonotype was detected a few times. As DNA, the CDR3 is TGTGCCAGCAGCCAAGAGATCGAAGTCGTGGGACTCTTTTATGGCTACACCTTC. Translation gives CASSQEIEVVGLFYGYTF. The chain links TRBV4-2 to TRBJ1-2; tentatively, D is TRBD1 (5 bases). The germline CDR1 and CDR2 sequences are LGHNA and YNFKEQ. Between the trimmed V and J ends, which lost 0 bases and 5 bases, there was a span of 22 bases. CDR3 size: 18 residues.

About this clonotype itself: In this CDR3 the conserved last residue, phenylalanine or tryptophan, is missing, so a read error is likely. The chain uses TRBV10-2 and TRBJ1-1; TRBD1 matches 10 bases. This CDR3 contains 16 residues. The germline V gene has CDR1 WSHSY and CDR2 SAAADI. V shed 5 bases and J 4 bases; nucleotides not matched to a gene: 10. The CDR3 reads CASSLGDRGMGTEAFL. The CDR3 nucleotides are TGCGCCAGCAGTCTAGGGGACAGGGGAATGGGCACTGAAGCTTTCTTA.

Comment on this clonotype: At one boundary the junction diverges from the germline segment, which might be a read error. The rearrangement links TRBV14 to TRBJ2-2, with D maybe TRBD2 (5 bases). Germline CDR1 and CDR2: SGHDN and FVKESK. CDR3 length: 12 residues. The CDR3 DNA sequence: TGTGCCAGCAGCCTTCGCGGCTGGGAGTTGTTTTTT. It yields the protein CASSLRGWELFF.

Comments on this clonotype: The junction differs from germline at one of its ends, possibly a read error. The gene calls are TRBV11-3 and TRBJ2-2; D is undetermined. This CDR3 contains 13 residues. From germline, CDR1 is SGHNT and CDR2 YENEEA. This CDR3 reads CVSRLAPPWELFF. The CDR3 coding sequence is TGTGTCAGCAGGTTAGCTCCCCCCTGGGAGCTGTTTTTT.

In regard to this clonotype: One junction end does not reproduce the germline sequence, and a read error may be involved. The CDR3 coding sequence is TGTGCCAGGAGCCCTACCGGGACGGATATCCTCTATGGCTACACCTTC. This translates into CARSPTGTDILYGYTF. The chain joins TRBV4-2 to TRBJ1-2; a possible D gene is TRBD1 (5 bases). The length of the CDR3 is 16 residues. Germline V lookup: CDR1 LGHNA, CDR2 YNFKEQ.

This clonotype was picked up a small number of times. At one of its ends the junction is not consistent with the germline gene, which may arise from a read error. The chain employs TRBV6-1 and TRBJ2-1, with D possibly matching TRBD2 (7 bases). In germline, CDR1 is MNHNS, CDR2 SASEGT. This CDR3 is 16 amino acids long. The CDR3 spells CASTIRGGTGSNEQFF. The CDR3 DNA is TGTGCCAGCACCATAAGGGGGGGCACGGGGTCCAATGAACAGTTCTTC.

This clonotype was observed a few times. One end of the junction is discordant with germline, which a read error may explain. The chain uses TRBV6-6 and TRBJ1-5; D may be TRBD1 (5 bases). CDR3 length: 16 amino acids. Germline V CDR1 and CDR2: MNHNY, SVGAGI (reference sequence). CDR3 residues: CASSPGGVRNNQPHHF. The CDR3 DNA is TGTGCCAGCAGTCCCGGAGGGGTTAGAAATAATCAGCCCCATCATTTT.

The chain is built from TRBV11-2 and TRBJ2-7, with D perhaps matching TRBD1 (5 bases). This CDR3 is 14 amino acids long. Trimming shortened V by 11 bases and J by 7 bases, and 24 bases separated the two germline ends. Germline V gives CDR1 SGHAT, CDR2 FQNNGV. CDR3 protein: CADSLRASRGEQYF. CDR3 coding DNA: TGTGCCGACAGCCTACGGGCCTCCAGAGGAGAGCAGTACTTC.

A remark on this clonotype: Here the CDR3 omits its conserved ending phenylalanine or tryptophan, so a read error is the likely source. The limits of the CDR3 on the DNA are not certain, so only TCRdb's listed CDR3 is given. This chain links TRBV18 with TRBJ1-1. A total of 14 residues make up the CDR3, ends included. Per the germline V gene, CDR1 is KGHSH and CDR2 is LQKENI. CDR3: CASSPRGGGTEALV.

As concerns this clonotype: One end of the junction is discordant with germline, which a read error may explain. The chain links TRBV6-1 to TRBJ2-1, with D tentatively TRBD2 (7 bases). There are 16 residues in the CDR3. Germline loops: CDR1 MNHNS, CDR2 SASEGT. The DNA of the CDR3 is TGTGCCAGAACCCTAAGGGGGGGCGCCGGGTCCAATGAGCAGGTCTTC. Translating it yields CARTLRGGAGSNEQVF.

Comment on this clonotype: Relative to the germline gene, one junction end is altered; a read error may explain this. The V call is TRBV10-1, the J call TRBJ2-2; tentative D call: TRBD1 (6 bases). Per the germline V gene, CDR1 is WNHNN and CDR2 is SYGVQD (reference sequence). This CDR3 is 16 amino acids long. CDR3 loop: CVSNGNRGSVTGELFF. CDR3 sequence (DNA): TGCGTCAGCAATGGAAATAGGGGGTCGGTCACCGGGGAGCTGTTTTTT.

Details on this clonotype: A read error may produce the germline difference seen at one junction end. The CDR3 is CDSSYSGGVNAYTF. For the CDR3, the DNA is TGTGACAGCAGTTATTCGGGGGGCGTGAATGCCTACACCTTC. This chain connects TRBV6-2 or TRBV6-3 to TRBJ1-2; D is perhaps TRBD1 (6 bases). The CDR3 loop spans 14 amino acids. The germline V gene has CDR1 MNHEY and CDR2 SVGEGT.

In the case of this clonotype: Its ends do not fully match the called genes, so a read error is possible. The J gene is TRBJ2-7, the V gene TRBV5-6, with 8 bases that match TRBD1. CDR3 length: 16 residues. The germline V gene has CDR1 SGHDT and CDR2 YYEEEE. CDR3 amino acids: CTSSSVVRDRTYEQYF. Here the CDR3 DNA reads TGTACTAGCAGCTCCGTTGTCCGGGACAGGACCTACGAGCAGTACTTT. The full variable domain, its missing parts supplied by reference TRBV5-6 and TRBJ2-7, is DAGVTQSPTHLIKTRGQQVTLRCSPKSGHDTVSWYQQALGQGPQFIFQYYEEEERQRGNFPDRFSGHQFPNYSSELNVNALLLGDSALYLCTSSSVVRDRTYEQYFGPGTRLTVT.

About this clonotype itself: At one of its ends the junction is not consistent with the germline gene, which may arise from a read error. V usage is TRBV12-3 or TRBV12-4 and J usage is TRBJ2-7, with a weak D call TRBD1 (5 bases). The CDR3 spans 14 residues. The CDR3 protein is CASGQETVPYEQYF. Here the CDR3 DNA reads TGTGCCAGCGGTCAAGAGACAGTTCCCTACGAGCAGTATTTC.

The chain employs TRBV29-1 and TRBJ1-4; 7 bases fit TRBD1. Germline CDR1 reads SQVTM; CDR2 reads ANQGSEA. The CDR3 totals 13 residues. Germline trimming cut 6 bases from V and 10 bases from J; bases unmatched to any gene: 11. CDR3 sequence (DNA): TGCAGCGTCGTGACAGGGAACTGTGGAAAACTGTTTTTT. The encoded protein is CSVVTGNCGKLFF.

A note on this clonotype: A read error may produce the germline difference seen at one junction end. The chain uses TRBV29-1 and TRBJ2-5; D possibly matches TRBD1 or TRBD2 (7 bases each). From germline, CDR1 is SQVTM and CDR2 ANQGSEA. The length of the CDR3 is 12 residues. The CDR3 coding sequence is TGTAGCGTTGAGGCAGGGGGAGGGACCCGGTACTTC. Translating gives CSVEAGGGTRYF.

With regard to this clonotype: At one end the junction does not follow the germline gene, possibly because of a read error. This rearrangement joins TRBV10-2 to TRBJ2-7, with D tentatively TRBD2 (5 bases). This CDR3 region has 16 residues. Germline CDR1 and CDR2: WSHSY and SAAADI. In nucleotides, the CDR3 is TGCGCCAGCAATGGAGGAAATCAGTGGAACGGCCACGACCAGTACTTC. It is translated as CASNGGNQWNGHDQYF.

As concerns this clonotype: Compared with germline, one end of the junction differs, possibly owing to a read error. The genes are TRBV4-1 and TRBJ2-7, with D tentatively TRBD1 or TRBD2 (5 bases each). CDR3 size: 14 residues. CDR1 MGHRA and CDR2 YSYEKL come from the germline V gene. DNA of the CDR3: TGCGCCAGAAGCCTGGGACCGCGCTCCTACGAGCAGCACTTC. This gives the protein CARSLGPRSYEQHF.

Notes on this clonotype: An end of the junction does not agree with germline; a read error may underlie this. V usage is TRBV11-2 and J usage is TRBJ2-2, with D possibly called TRBD1 or TRBD2 (5 bases each). The CDR3 runs 14 residues. The V gene's germline CDR1 is SGHAT and CDR2 FQNNGV. This CDR3 reads CASSLDNQSGELCF. The CDR3 DNA follows: TGTGCCAGCAGCCTGGACAATCAGTCCGGGGAGTTGTGTTTT.